The present TCR beta chain was sequenced within a study of beta chain features in type 1 diabetes. This clone came up a few times. What it recognizes is unknown. Study-wide points: Over-representation of high TCR-expressing cells was a possible consequence of cDNA sequencing. Within patients, naive, central memory and Treg TCRB repertoires seemed more similar than within healthy donors. Moderate yet significant TCRB CDR3 shortening was seen in Type 1 diabetes patients in all four CD4+ subsets.

CD45RO/CCR7/CD25/CD127/CD95/CD27 staining was used to isolate CD4+ naive, central memory, regulatory and stem cell-like memory cells by sorting. The CDR3 extends over 18 amino acids. Germline V lookup: CDR1 LNHNV, CDR2 YYDKDF (reference sequence). Losses at the gene ends were 4 bases for V and 2 bases for J; bases not matched to a gene: 13. Every isolated RNA sample was fully reverse transcribed, so sequencing captured expressed TCRB transcripts. Mean read depth for naive, central memory and regulatory T cell samples was some 3.8 million reads. TCRdb's table, derived via immunoSEQ multiplex PCR, lists solely in-frame clones and lacks some. The table records under 300,000 clones, approximately 15% of them present only once.

The sequenced material came from naive CD4+ T cells from blood. This receptor was taken from a man aged 25 to 40 with type 1 diabetes. V gene TRBV15 combines with J gene TRBJ2-2; TRBD2 matches at 7 bases. CDR3 protein: CATSIGSGRERNTGELFF. Written as DNA, the CDR3 is TGTGCCACCAGCATAGGGTCAGGGAGGGAGAGAAACACCGGGGAGCTGTTTTTT.